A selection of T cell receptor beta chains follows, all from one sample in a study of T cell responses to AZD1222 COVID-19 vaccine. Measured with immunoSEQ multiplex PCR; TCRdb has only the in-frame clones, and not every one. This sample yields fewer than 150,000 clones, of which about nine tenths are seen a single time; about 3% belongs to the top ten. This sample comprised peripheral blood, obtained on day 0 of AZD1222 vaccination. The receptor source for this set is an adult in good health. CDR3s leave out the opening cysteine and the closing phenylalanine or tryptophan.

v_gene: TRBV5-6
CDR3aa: ASSLGTGGTTGELF

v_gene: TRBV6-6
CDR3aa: ASSLNYLETQY

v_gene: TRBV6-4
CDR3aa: ASSVEGTGELF

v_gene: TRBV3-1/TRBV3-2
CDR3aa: ASSLIVGGREKLF

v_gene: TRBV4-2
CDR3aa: ASSQVTENIQY

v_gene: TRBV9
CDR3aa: ASSYSAARGNTIY

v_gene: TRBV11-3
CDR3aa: ASSLGSARETQY

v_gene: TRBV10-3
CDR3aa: AISGGLAGNYPVSSYEQY

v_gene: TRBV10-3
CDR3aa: AISNGGASRNEQF

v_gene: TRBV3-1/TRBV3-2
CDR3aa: ASEVTGAFNEQF

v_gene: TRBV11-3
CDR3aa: ASSPTTAGDPAKNIQY

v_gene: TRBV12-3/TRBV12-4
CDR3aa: ASSIRELETQY

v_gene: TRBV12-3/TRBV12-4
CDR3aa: ASTRRAEAF

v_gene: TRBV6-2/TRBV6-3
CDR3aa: ASSYSNPGVGEQY

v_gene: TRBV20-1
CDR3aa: SAPQGHGYT

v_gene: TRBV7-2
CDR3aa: ASSLDFRLNYGYT

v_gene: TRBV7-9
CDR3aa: ASSLVSGGGYT

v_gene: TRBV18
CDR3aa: ASSPGLNTEAF

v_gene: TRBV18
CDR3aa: ASSPPAGADTEAF

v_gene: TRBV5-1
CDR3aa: ASSLRTTGTGELF

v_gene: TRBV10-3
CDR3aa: AISEGAGGRWAQY

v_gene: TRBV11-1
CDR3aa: ASSLAAQETSDYNEQF

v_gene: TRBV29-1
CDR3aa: SVDMAGSGELF

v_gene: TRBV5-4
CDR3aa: ASSSSPGIGVTEAF

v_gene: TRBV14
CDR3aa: ASSPLTEREQY

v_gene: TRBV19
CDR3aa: ASSRRISGNTIY

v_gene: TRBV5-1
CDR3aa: ASSPGAGGNNNEQF

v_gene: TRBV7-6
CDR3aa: ASSLGSSYNSPLH

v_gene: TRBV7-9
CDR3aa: ASSPTGDAYGYT

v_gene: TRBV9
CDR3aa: ASSTRNEQF

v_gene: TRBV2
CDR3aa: ASSEGSRELF

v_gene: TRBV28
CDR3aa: ASSLGTVNQPQH

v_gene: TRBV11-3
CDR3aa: ASSLGGRYGYT

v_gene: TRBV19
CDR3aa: ASSTDAGGTEAF

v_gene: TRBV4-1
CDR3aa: ASSGWTGTNEKLF

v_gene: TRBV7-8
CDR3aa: ASSMIRGANEQF

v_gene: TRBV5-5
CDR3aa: ASSLAGSYGYT

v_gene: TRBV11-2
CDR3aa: ASSPGTGGGYT

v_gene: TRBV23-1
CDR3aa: ASSQTSGRVNEQF

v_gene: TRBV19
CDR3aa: ASSKHRTGGNTEAF

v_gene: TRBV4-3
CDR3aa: ASSQDLPRLAGANEQF

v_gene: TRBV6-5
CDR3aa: ASSYASGGGETQY

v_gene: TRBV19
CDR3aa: ASSILGASNTEAF

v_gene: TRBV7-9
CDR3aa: ASGTGAFYTEAF

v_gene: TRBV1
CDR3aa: TSSRNRYNQPQH

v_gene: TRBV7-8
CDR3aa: ASSPDRSTTEAF

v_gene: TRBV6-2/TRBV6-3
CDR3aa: ASSNTGGSQPQH

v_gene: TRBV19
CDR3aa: ASSPQREWYNEQF